Presented here are 26 T cell receptor beta chains from one specimen sequenced in a study of cytomegalovirus exposure and HLA in healthy donors. TCRdb's table, derived via immunoSEQ multiplex PCR, lists solely in-frame clones and lacks some. This table holds about 64,000 clones, 95% found once. Sequencing was done on a sample of PBMCs. These receptors were obtained from a woman between 18 and 30 years old in good health and CMV-seropositive.

This sequence joins TRBV28 and TRBJ1-5; D not resolved. This CDR3 is built from 12 residues. Germline CDR1 is MDHEN and CDR2 is SYDVKM. The ends were cut back, 7 bases at V and 9 bases at J, with 13 bases in the middle. The CDR3 DNA reads as TGTGCCAGCACCTCGGGATGGAGGCCCCAGCATTTT. It yields the protein CASTSGWRPQHF.

The genes are TRBV29-1 and TRBJ1-2, with D maybe TRBD1 (6 bases). Germline assignment: CDR1 SQVTM and CDR2 ANQGSEA. The CDR3 totals 15 residues. Trimming stripped 6 bases from V and 3 bases from J, with 20 bases between. CDR3 coding DNA: TGCAGCGTCCCAACAGGGAGAGGGTTAGACTATGGCTACACCTTC. This sequence encodes CSVPTGRGLDYGYTF.

V and J are TRBV5-1 and TRBJ1-1; 8 bases align to TRBD1. Looked up from germline, CDR1 is SGHRS and CDR2 is YFSETQ. CDR3 size: 16 residues. Losses at the gene ends were 4 bases for V and 2 bases for J; bases not matched to a gene: 10. CDR3 bases: TGCGCCAGCAGCCTACCCTTGACAGGGGCAAACACTGAAGCTTTCTTT. This translates into CASSLPLTGANTEAFF.

The genes are TRBV6-5 and TRBJ1-2; TRBD1 agrees at 11 bases. With 6 bases clipped from V and 7 bases from J, the junction kept 10 bases outside the gene matches. CDR1 is MNHEY and CDR2 is SVGAGI in the germline V gene. This CDR3 comprises 15 residues. CDR3 coding DNA: TGTGCCAGCAGACCTACTCTGGGACAGGGGGGTGGCTACACCTTC. Encoded protein: CASRPTLGQGGGYTF.

The V and J genes are TRBV7-3 and TRBJ2-1; unclear D gene. Trimming pared 6 bases from V and 5 bases from J, leaving 17 bases between. The germline V gene has CDR1 SGHTA and CDR2 FQGTGA. This CDR3 is built from 15 residues. The CDR3 DNA is TGTGCCAGCAGTCCGTCCCTAGGTTCCCACAATGAGCAGTTCTTC. This gives the protein CASSPSLGSHNEQFF.

The chain couples TRBV28 to TRBJ1-2; 8 bases map to TRBD1. The germline V gene encodes CDR1 MDHEN and CDR2 SYDVKM. V lost 8 bases to trimming and J lost 6 bases; unmatched junction nucleotides: 11. The CDR3 length is 14 residues. The CDR3 sequence is CASLSTGQGHGYTF. For the CDR3, the DNA is TGTGCCAGCTTGAGTACTGGACAGGGCCATGGCTACACCTTC.

The rearrangement uses TRBV5-5 and TRBJ2-5; D is perhaps TRBD1 (8 bases). Looked up from germline, CDR1 is SGHKS and CDR2 is YYEKEE (reference sequence). V was trimmed by 0 bases and J by 2 bases, leaving 20 bases between them. This CDR3 has 18 residues. CDR3 nucleotides: TGTGCCAGCAGCTTGGGGACAGGGTTAAGCGGGATACAAGAGACCCAGTACTTC. Translation gives CASSLGTGLSGIQETQYF.

The rearrangement uses TRBV27 and TRBJ2-3; TRBD1 aligns across 8 bases. Looked up from germline, CDR1 is MNHEY and CDR2 is SMNVEV (reference sequence). The CDR3 is 15 residues long. The J segment lost 2 bases and the V segment lost 8 bases, leaving 9 bases of the junction unmatched. DNA for the CDR3: TGTGCCAGCCGACGACAGGGGCCTCTCACAGATACGCAGTATTTT. This gives the protein CASRRQGPLTDTQYF.

This clone was seen just once. J is TRBJ1-2 and V is TRBV4-3; possibly TRBD1 for D (5 bases). CDR1 is LGHNA and CDR2 is YSLEER in the germline V gene. The CDR3 is made up of 15 amino acids. V was clipped by 4 bases and J by 4 bases, with 16 bases between them. DNA for the CDR3: TGCGCCAGCAGCCTCGAAAGGGGTTTTTTCTATGGCTACACCTTC. This gives the protein CASSLERGFFYGYTF.

This chain uses TRBV11-2 with TRBJ1-2; no reliable D call. The CDR3 length is 14 residues. CDR1 and CDR2 (germline): SGHAT, FQNNGV. Trimming shortened V by 1 base and J by 5 bases, and 11 bases separated the two germline ends. CDR3 loop: CASSLVGAGYGYTF. DNA of the CDR3: TGTGCCAGCAGCTTAGTGGGAGCGGGATATGGCTACACCTTC.

This clone was detected only once. The chain couples TRBV5-4 to TRBJ2-5; the match to TRBD2 covers 10 bases. The germline V gene encodes CDR1 SGHNT and CDR2 YYREEE (reference sequence). Losses at the gene ends were 4 bases for V and 2 bases for J; bases not matched to a gene: 11. The CDR3 covers 17 residues. The CDR3 DNA is TGTGCCAGCAGCCTACGGGGGCTAGCGGGGGTTCAAGAGACCCAGTACTTC. It yields the protein CASSLRGLAGVQETQYF.

The chain uses TRBV5-6 and TRBJ2-5; TRBD1 aligns across 7 bases. Germline V gene sequence: CDR1 SGHDT, CDR2 YYEEEE. Trimming took 0 bases from V and 5 from J; bases not matched to a gene: 7. The CDR3 extends over 15 amino acids. The CDR3 DNA reads as TGTGCCAGCAGCTTGGTCGGACAGGCTTGGGAGACCCAGTACTTC. Protein product: CASSLVGQAWETQYF.

The CDR3 loop is CASSLDLAVRYEQYF. CDR3 nucleotide sequence: TGTGCCAGCAGTTTAGATCTAGCGGTTAGATACGAGCAGTACTTC. This chain uses TRBV28 with TRBJ2-7; 7 bases are shared with TRBD2. From germline, CDR1 is MDHEN and CDR2 SYDVKM. The CDR3 sequence is 15 residues long. The ends lost 2 bases at V and 4 bases at J; junction bases unmatched: 8.

The genes are TRBV19 and TRBJ1-2, with 9 bases that match TRBD1. CDR1 and CDR2 (germline): LNHDA, SQIVND (reference sequence). The CDR3 extends over 14 amino acids. V lost 7 bases, J lost 5 bases, and 8 bases stayed unmatched. CDR3 protein: CASKTGQGSYGYTF. The CDR3 nucleotides are TGTGCCAGTAAAACGGGACAGGGTTCGTATGGCTACACCTTC.

The rearrangement links TRBV11-2 to TRBJ1-2; 9 bases are shared with TRBD1. The germline gives CDR1 SGHAT, CDR2 FQNNGV. This CDR3 spans 15 amino acids. J gave up 2 bases and V 4 bases, and 5 bases lay outside the gene matches. For the CDR3, the DNA is TGTGCCAGCAGCTCATACAGGGGGCTAAACTATGGCTACACCTTC. It specifies CASSSYRGLNYGYTF. Filled out from reference TRBV11-2 and TRBJ1-2, the complete variable domain reads EAGVAQSPRYKIIEKRQSVAFWCNPISGHATLYWYQQILGQGPKLLIQFQNNGVVDDSQLPKDRFSAERLKGVDSTLKIQPAKLEDSAVYLCASSSYRGLNYGYTFGSGTRLTVV.

This rearrangement joins TRBV4-3 to TRBJ2-1, with D unclear. V gave up 4 bases and J gave up 3 bases, with 13 bases separating them. Germline CDR1 and CDR2: LGHNA and YSLEER. There are 15 residues in the CDR3. For the CDR3, the DNA is TGCGCCAGCAGCCCGCAGGCATTGGGCTACAATGAGCAGTTCTTC. Translated, it gives CASSPQALGYNEQFF.

The genes are TRBV7-3 and TRBJ1-1; D unclear. Germline V lookup: CDR1 SGHTA, CDR2 FQGTGA. The V end was cut by 6 bases, the J end by 1 base, with 12 bases between. The CDR3 has 14 amino acids. The CDR3 nucleotides read TGTGCCAGCAGGGATCCTACAGAGAACACTGAAGCTTTCTTT. Translating it yields CASRDPTENTEAFF. Supplemented by reference TRBV7-3 and TRBJ1-1, the full variable domain reads GAGVSQTPSNKVTEKGKYVELRCDPISGHTALYWYRQSLGQGPEFLIYFQGTGAADDSGLPNDRFFAVRPEGSVSTLKIQRTERGDSAVYLCASRDPTENTEAFFGQGTRLTVV.

In this sample, this clone turned up once. The chain joins TRBV28 to TRBJ2-5, with TRBD2 as a possible D gene (6 bases). V gave up 7 bases and J gave up 0 bases, with 15 bases separating them. Germline lookup yields CDR1 MDHEN and CDR2 SYDVKM. The CDR3 runs 15 residues. CDR3 in DNA: TGTGCCAGCAAGGAGGGACCCGCGTACCAAGAGACCCAGTACTTC. Translating gives CASKEGPAYQETQYF.

The CDR3 bases are TGTGCCAGCAGCTCAACTTACAGGGATAACATTCAGTACTTC. Translation gives CASSSTYRDNIQYF. This chain connects TRBV5-6 to TRBJ2-4, with D tentatively TRBD1 (6 bases). The CDR3 totals 14 residues. Germline CDR1 and CDR2: SGHDT and YYEEEE. Deletions cut 3 bases from V and 7 bases from J, with 14 bases between.

The chain employs TRBV28 and TRBJ2-7; no reliable D call. Germline-derived CDR1 and CDR2 are MDHEN and SYDVKM. V was pared by 5 bases and J by 4 bases, with 9 bases between. This CDR3 has 12 residues. CDR3 loop: CASSAHRYEQYF. The DNA for the CDR3 is TGTGCCAGCAGTGCCCACCGGTACGAGCAGTACTTC.

The DNA of the CDR3 is TGCGCCAGCAGCCACTCGGGGGGCTTTTCCTACGAGCAGTACTTC. Amino acids: CASSHSGGFSYEQYF. This chain links TRBV4-1 with TRBJ2-7; perhaps TRBD2 as D (7 bases). This CDR3 is built from 15 residues. V shed 3 bases and J shed 1 base, with 13 bases lying between them. CDR1 is MGHRA, CDR2 YSYEKL, per germline.

J is TRBJ2-5 and V is TRBV27, with 9 bases lining up with TRBD2. Unmatched junction bases numbered 21, after V lost 5 bases and J lost 14 bases. The CDR3 length is 16 residues. CDR1 MNHEY and CDR2 SMNVEV come from the germline V gene (reference sequence). This CDR3 is CASSTKGRMASGISYF. CDR3 nucleotide sequence: TGTGCCAGCAGTACGAAGGGAAGGATGGCTAGCGGGATTAGCTACTTC.

The chain recombines TRBV25-1 with TRBJ1-6; D is possibly TRBD1 (5 bases). V lost 1 base to trimming and J lost 6 bases, with 7 bases between them. This CDR3 region has 14 residues. Germline V lookup: CDR1 MGHDK, CDR2 SYGVNS. CDR3 amino acids: CASSELGVNSPLHF. In DNA form, the CDR3 reads TGTGCCAGCAGTGAATTAGGGGTTAATTCACCCCTCCACTTT. The full variable domain, completed using reference TRBV25-1 and TRBJ1-6, is EADIYQTPRYLVIGTGKKITLECSQTMGHDKMYWYQQDPGMELHLIHYSYGVNSTEKGDLSSESTVSRIRTEHFPLTLESARPSHTSQYLCASSELGVNSPLHFGNGTRLTVT.

Only one count was recorded for this clone. V usage is TRBV29-1 and J usage is TRBJ2-1; TRBD2 matches 10 bases. The CDR3 has 14 amino acids. Germline CDR1 reads SQVTM; CDR2 reads ANQGSEA. Losses at the gene ends were 7 bases for V and 10 bases for J; bases not matched to a gene: 13. DNA for the CDR3: TGCAGCGCCCGGTTAGCGGGAGGTTTGGGAGAGCAGTTCTTC. The encoded protein is CSARLAGGLGEQFF.

This sequence joins TRBV6-1 and TRBJ2-7; TRBD2 might be the D (5 bases). This CDR3 is 15 amino acids long. V gave up 5 bases and J gave up 5 bases, with 19 bases separating them. CDR1 is MNHNS, CDR2 SASEGT, per germline. The CDR3 protein is CASSPTLDYWHEQYF. DNA of the CDR3: TGTGCCAGCAGTCCGACCCTAGACTATTGGCACGAGCAGTACTTC.

The genes are TRBV30 and TRBJ1-5; TRBD1 matches at 8 bases. The CDR3 is 15 amino acids. Germline values: CDR1 GTSNPN, CDR2 SVGIG (reference sequence). J lost 4 bases, V lost 1 base, and 6 bases had no gene match. The CDR3 is CAWSAGQGGNQPQHF. The CDR3 DNA is TGTGCCTGGAGTGCCGGACAGGGAGGGAATCAGCCCCAGCATTTT.